The rows below give T cell receptor beta chains drawn from one sample of a study of shared T cell receptors in the human thymus. Generated by immunoSEQ multiplex PCR, the TCRdb table keeps only in-frame clones and is missing some. The table records 500,000 to 850,000 clones, around 87% of them present only once. These data were likewise used in another study, on human thymus T cells.

Sequencing was carried out using thymocytes. All receptors come from a boy younger than two with a congenital heart defect. CDR3s include the opening cysteine and the closing phenylalanine or tryptophan.

>TRBJ2-7|TRBV15
CATSSGRVAGGYEQYF
>TRBJ1-1|TRBV10-3
CAITGDDTEAFF
>TRBJ2-7|TRBV6-1
CASSVYGTLGEQYF
>TRBJ1-1|TRBV27
CASMRDRERGEAFF
>TRBJ2-3|TRBV5-4
CASSTQGLGDTQYF
>TRBJ2-1|TRBV5-1
CASSLPGLAGAYNEQFF
>TRBJ2-7|TRBV5-4
CASSPGTSPYEQYF
>TRBJ1-5|TRBV27
CASSLGTDRNSQPQHF
>TRBJ2-5|TRBV4-3
CASSQVRQGEDETQYF
>TRBJ2-1|TRBV9
CASSVDDGAGFKKGWQFF
>TRBJ2-2|TRBV7-7
CASSLALSETEITGELFF
>TRBJ1-4|TRBV28
CASRATGATNEKLFF
>TRBJ2-5|TRBV29-1
CSGGGARETQYF
>TRBJ2-7|TRBV25-1
CASSESAGEQYF
>TRBJ1-3|TRBV4-1
CASSQPGQGTSSAGNTIYF
>TRBJ2-1|TRBV5-1
CASSSTSIGSYNEQFF
>TRBJ2-1|TRBV6-5
CARRGGRVNEQFF
>TRBJ1-4|TRBV15
CATSRRIETATNEKLFF
>TRBJ2-7|TRBV25-1
CASSEVLDNLNEQYF
>TRBJ2-5|TRBV25-1
CASSEQWGGRETQYF
>TRBJ1-5|TRBV6-1
CASGDRGNWEPQHF
>TRBJ1-5|TRBV4-1
CASSQDLIAKIGTDQPQHF
>TRBJ2-1|TRBV9
CASSVGRVAGRVSDEQFF
>TRBJ2-7|TRBV5-6
CASSRNRGYNEQYF
>TRBJ1-4|TRBV5-4
CASSFGRQENEKLFF
>TRBJ2-6|TRBV4-1
CASSHNTGANVLTF
>TRBJ2-7|TRBV7-9
CASSLDRERTSEQYF
>TRBJ1-3|TRBV14
CASSQEGGQGTGNTIYF
>TRBJ2-7|TRBV7-9
CASSPAQGTSSYEQYF